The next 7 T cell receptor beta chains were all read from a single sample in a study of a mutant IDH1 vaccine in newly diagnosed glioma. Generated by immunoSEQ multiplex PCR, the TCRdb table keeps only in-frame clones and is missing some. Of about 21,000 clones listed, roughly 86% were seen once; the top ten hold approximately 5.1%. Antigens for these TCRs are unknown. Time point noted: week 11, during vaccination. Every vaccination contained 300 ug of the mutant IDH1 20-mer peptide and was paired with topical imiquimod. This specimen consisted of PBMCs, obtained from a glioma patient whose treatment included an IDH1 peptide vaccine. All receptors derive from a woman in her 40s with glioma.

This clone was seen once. The CDR3 sequence is CASSRGMDRAEKLFF. For the CDR3, the DNA is TGTGCCAGCAGCCGAGGGATGGACAGGGCTGAAAAACTGTTTTTT. V and J are TRBV13 and TRBJ1-4; 8 nucleotides match TRBD1. Germline CDR1 and CDR2: PRHDT and FYEKMQ (reference sequence). V was clipped by 5 bases and J by 7 bases; unmatched bases: 9. The CDR3 sequence is 15 residues long.

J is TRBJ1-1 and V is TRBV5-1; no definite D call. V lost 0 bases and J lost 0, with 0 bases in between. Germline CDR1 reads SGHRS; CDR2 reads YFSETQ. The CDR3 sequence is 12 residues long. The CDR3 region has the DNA TGCGCCAGCAGCTTGGTGAACACTGAAGCTTTCTTT. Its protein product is CASSLVNTEAFF.

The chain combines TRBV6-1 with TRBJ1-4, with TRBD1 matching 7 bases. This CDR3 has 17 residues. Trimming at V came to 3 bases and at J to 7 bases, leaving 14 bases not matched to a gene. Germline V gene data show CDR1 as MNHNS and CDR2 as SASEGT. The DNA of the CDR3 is TGTGCCAGCAGTGATTACGGTACCGGGACAGCGGGTGAAAAACTGTTTTTT. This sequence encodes CASSDYGTGTAGEKLFF.

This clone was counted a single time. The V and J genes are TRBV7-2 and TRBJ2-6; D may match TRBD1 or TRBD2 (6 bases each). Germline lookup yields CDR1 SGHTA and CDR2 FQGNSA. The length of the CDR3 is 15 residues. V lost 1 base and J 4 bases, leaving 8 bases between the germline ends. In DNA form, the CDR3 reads TGTGCCAGCAGCTTAGGGGGGGCCGGGGCCAACGTCCTGACTTTC. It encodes CASSLGGAGANVLTF. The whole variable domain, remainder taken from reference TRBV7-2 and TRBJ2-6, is GAGVSQSPSNKVTEKGKDVELRCDPISGHTALYWYRQSLGQGLEFLIYFQGNSAPDKSGLPSDRFSAERTGGSVSTLTIQRTQQEDSAVYLCASSLGGAGANVLTFGAGSRLTVL.

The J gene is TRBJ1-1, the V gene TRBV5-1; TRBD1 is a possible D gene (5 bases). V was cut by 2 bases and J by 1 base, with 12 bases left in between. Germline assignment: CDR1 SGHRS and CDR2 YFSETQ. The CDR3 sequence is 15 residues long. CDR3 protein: CASSLSPTGNTEAFF. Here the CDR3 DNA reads TGCGCCAGCAGCTTAAGTCCAACAGGGAACACTGAAGCTTTCTTT.

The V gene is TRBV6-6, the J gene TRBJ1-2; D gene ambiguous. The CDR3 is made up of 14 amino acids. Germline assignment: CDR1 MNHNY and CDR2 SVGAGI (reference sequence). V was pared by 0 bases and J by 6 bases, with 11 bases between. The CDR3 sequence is CASSYSTLINGYTF. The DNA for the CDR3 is TGTGCCAGCAGTTACTCAACCCTTATCAATGGCTACACCTTC.

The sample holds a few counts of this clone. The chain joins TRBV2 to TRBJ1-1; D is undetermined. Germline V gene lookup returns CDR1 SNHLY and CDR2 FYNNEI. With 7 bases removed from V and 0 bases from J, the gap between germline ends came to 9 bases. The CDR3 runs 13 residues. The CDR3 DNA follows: TGTGCCAGCAATAACAAGATGAACACTGAAGCTTTCTTT. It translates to CASNNKMNTEAFF.